This is a list of T cell receptor beta chains from one sample in a study of Ad26.COV2.S vaccination and SARS-CoV-2 variants. TCRdb's copy holds only in-frame clones and misses some; the assay was immunoSEQ multiplex PCR. The sample consists of about 350,000 clones, about 85% of them appearing once. Sequenced here: peripheral blood, sampled in a trial of Ad26.COV2.S vaccine versus placebo. All receptors come from a person aged 18 to 59 who received the Ad26.COV2.S COVID-19 vaccine or a placebo. Both conserved end residues are part of each CDR3. D genes are given only for firm matches. Rows may omit the clone size; those that give it use once, few, many or a size class.

CDR3 DNA: TGTGCCAGCAGCTTAATAGCGGGAGTGGGCGGGGAGCTGTTTTTT
CDR3 protein: CASSLIAGVGGELFF
J gene: TRBJ2-2
D gene: TRBD2
clone size: -
V gene: TRBV7-3

CDR3 DNA: TGCGCCAGCAGCCAAGAGGTGGCAGAAAATTCACCCCTCCACTTT
CDR3 protein: CASSQEVAENSPLHF
J gene: TRBJ1-6
D gene: -
clone size: -
V gene: TRBV4-1

CDR3 DNA: TGTGCCAGAAGCTTGGTGGGGGCGTTGTACTATGGCTACACCTTC
CDR3 protein: CARSLVGALYYGYTF
J gene: TRBJ1-2
D gene: -
clone size: -
V gene: TRBV5-3

CDR3 DNA: TGTGCCAGTAAGGAGTCACTCAGGCGCAACGAGCAGTACTTC
CDR3 protein: CASKESLRRNEQYF
J gene: TRBJ2-7
D gene: -
clone size: -
V gene: TRBV19

CDR3 DNA: TGTGCCAGCTCACCGCAGGGTGTAACTGAAGCTTTCTTT
CDR3 protein: CASSPQGVTEAFF
J gene: TRBJ1-1
D gene: -
clone size: -
V gene: TRBV18

CDR3 DNA: TGTGCCAGCAGTTTACTGTCCCCAGCCGGAGGGGAAAAACTGTTTTTT
CDR3 protein: CASSLLSPAGGEKLFF
J gene: TRBJ1-4
D gene: -
clone size: -
V gene: TRBV28

CDR3 DNA: TGTGCCAGCAGCAAACCAGAGAGTTACACAGATACGCAGTATTTT
CDR3 protein: CASSKPESYTDTQYF
J gene: TRBJ2-3
D gene: -
clone size: -
V gene: TRBV21-1

CDR3 DNA: TGTGCCAGCAGCTTGTCGAGGGCTAAGAGTGGCTACACCTTC
CDR3 protein: CASSLSRAKSGYTF
J gene: TRBJ1-2
D gene: -
clone size: -
V gene: TRBV5-8

CDR3 DNA: TGTGCCAGCAGCCAAGAATCAGGGGATGGCTACACCTTC
CDR3 protein: CASSQESGDGYTF
J gene: TRBJ1-2
D gene: -
clone size: once
V gene: TRBV4-2

CDR3 DNA: TGTGCCAGCAGTTTCCAGGGTTTTAGTGGCTACACCTTC
CDR3 protein: CASSFQGFSGYTF
J gene: TRBJ1-2
D gene: -
clone size: few
V gene: TRBV6-5

CDR3 DNA: TGTGCCAGCAGAATAGCGGGCTACAATGAGCAGTTCTTC
CDR3 protein: CASRIAGYNEQFF
J gene: TRBJ2-1
D gene: TRBD2
clone size: few
V gene: TRBV7-2

CDR3 DNA: TGTGCCAGCAGCCGTGGGACTCCCATTGACACTGAAGCTTTCTTT
CDR3 protein: CASSRGTPIDTEAFF
J gene: TRBJ1-1
D gene: -
clone size: -
V gene: TRBV6-2/TRBV6-3

CDR3 DNA: TGTGCCAGCAGCCGACTAGCGGTAGGGGATGAGCAGTTCTTC
CDR3 protein: CASSRLAVGDEQFF
J gene: TRBJ2-1
D gene: TRBD2
clone size: -
V gene: TRBV5-5

CDR3 DNA: TGTGCCAGCTCCCTTCTACAGGGACAGGGGGCAGATGGCTACACCTTC
CDR3 protein: CASSLLQGQGADGYTF
J gene: TRBJ1-2
D gene: TRBD1
clone size: -
V gene: TRBV18

CDR3 DNA: TGTGCCAGCAGTCCGGGACAGAATAATTCACCCCTCCACTTT
CDR3 protein: CASSPGQNNSPLHF
J gene: TRBJ1-6
D gene: TRBD1
clone size: -
V gene: TRBV28

CDR3 DNA: TGTGCCAGCAGCCAAGTTCCCGGAAACACCATATATTTT
CDR3 protein: CASSQVPGNTIYF
J gene: TRBJ1-3
D gene: -
clone size: -
V gene: TRBV3-1/TRBV3-2

CDR3 DNA: TGTGCCAGCAGCCATACTAGCGAGGGCTTCGATGAGCAGTTCTTC
CDR3 protein: CASSHTSEGFDEQFF
J gene: TRBJ2-1
D gene: TRBD2
clone size: many
V gene: TRBV4-2

CDR3 DNA: TGTGCCAGCAGCGTAGCGGGCGGGGGGAGAGAGACCCAGTACTTC
CDR3 protein: CASSVAGGGRETQYF
J gene: TRBJ2-5
D gene: TRBD2
clone size: -
V gene: TRBV9

CDR3 DNA: TGTGCCAGCACCTCGTCGTGGGCATCTGGGGCCAACGTCCTGACTTTC
CDR3 protein: CASTSSWASGANVLTF
J gene: TRBJ2-6
D gene: -
clone size: -
V gene: TRBV27

CDR3 DNA: TGTGCCAGCAGCCCGGACAGGAATGAAGCTTTCTTT
CDR3 protein: CASSPDRNEAFF
J gene: TRBJ1-1
D gene: TRBD1
clone size: -
V gene: TRBV14

CDR3 DNA: TGCGCCAGCGGGTTCGGACAGGCGAACACCGGGGAGCTGTTTTTT
CDR3 protein: CASGFGQANTGELFF
J gene: TRBJ2-2
D gene: TRBD1
clone size: once
V gene: TRBV4-3

CDR3 DNA: TGTGCCAGCAGCCAAGATGGACAGCCTCGTGAGCAGTACTTC
CDR3 protein: CASSQDGQPREQYF
J gene: TRBJ2-7
D gene: -
clone size: -
V gene: TRBV3-1/TRBV3-2

CDR3 DNA: TGTGCCAGCAGCTTCGACAGGGGTGGCTACACCTTC
CDR3 protein: CASSFDRGGYTF
J gene: TRBJ1-2
D gene: TRBD1
clone size: -
V gene: TRBV11-2